This record concerns one TCR beta chain sequence. This clonotype was observed a handful of times. Its target antigen remains unknown. No much larger clonotype is one base removed from it; base qualities were not supplied. Sequencing took place on an Illumina NovaSeq 6000. Synthesis of TCR cDNA relied on 5'RACE template switching, a step that introduced a universal primer site along with unique molecular identifiers. cDNA synthesis was primed from both the TCR alpha and TCR beta constant segments. Libraries were amplified in two PCR steps, with sample barcodes and sequencing adapters added in the second step. Sequencing of libraries was performed on Illumina HiSeq 2500 (2x100 bp) or NovaSeq (2x150 bp). For the original study's pipeline: Reads were demultiplexed and collapsed into UMI consensus sequences with MIGEC, and V(D)J alignment was performed with MiXCR. Clonotypes responding to the vaccine were identified with edgeR on replicate PBMC samples, with the criteria of FDR below 0.01 and a log2 fold change above 5 up to day 15. Each bulk clonotype was labeled CD4 or CD8 based on which sequenced repertoire, CD4 or CD8, contained the clonotype at higher abundance. TCRdb took the public reads, trimmed them with fastp at Q25, ran MiXCR for clone calling and kept in-frame beta chains. Identical CDR3 protein sequences are pooled into one entry, listed with their most common genes and DNA. The authors' filters were not applied to this entry. In all, the sample holds more than 80,000 distinct CDR3 sequences, and roughly 5.2% of those were seen once. The ten biggest clones cover about 41% of the sample.

The CDR3 spans 16 residues, from the cysteine through the phenylalanine. Only CDR3 DNA is held: 48 bases, read in frame from base 1. CDR1 and CDR2 (SGHRS, YFSETQ) derive from the germline V gene. From V the trimming removes 1 base and from J it removes 2 bases, while the gene matches leave 5 bases of the junction unaccounted for. This sample stems from a study of T cells after yellow fever vaccination (dated by TCRdb to the late 2010s). Regarding the research as a whole: Libraries from fractions with low cell numbers were prepared with the SMART-Seq v4 Ultra Low Input RNA kit. Two healthy male donors, one aged 18 to 30 and one aged 30 to 40 years, made up the cohort. Blood was collected at multiple timepoints before and after primary and secondary immunization, and bulk PBMC replicates and cell subsets were isolated. To track T-cell clones before and after primary and booster YFV17D yellow fever vaccination, bulk TCR alpha and beta repertoires were sequenced longitudinally.

The sample's treatment or condition label, in plain terms: live attenuated yellow fever vaccine strain. PBMCs were isolated from peripheral blood using a standard Ficoll-Paque protocol. CD4 and CD8 T-cell fractions were isolated with Dynabeads CD4 and CD8 positive selection kits. TriZol was used to extract RNA from bulk PBMCs, from CD4 and CD8 fractions, and from dextramer-positive and dextramer-negative fractions. What the study reported, not specific to this receptor: The secondary T-cell response was found to be weaker but faster than the primary response, with a peak reached on day 5 rather than on day 15. Because the study included only a couple of donors, the extent to which the findings can be generalized is limited. A small fraction of clonotypes showed up in both the CD4 and CD8 compartments, probably as a result of convergent recombination. After the booster, most clones that had expanded after primary vaccination were detected again (almost 97% of CD4 and roughly 86% of CD8), suggesting broad maintenance of memory. FACS-sorted repertoires could contain abundant contaminating clonotypes from the bulk population, so computational filtering was required.

The chain couples TRBV5-1 to TRBJ2-3; 9 bases in the junction line up with TRBD2. The TCR was taken from a man younger than 35 who received the YFV17D yellow fever vaccine. The sequenced sample was CD8+ T cells sorted from PBMCs, obtained 10 days after the yellow fever booster vaccination. The nucleotides are TGCGCCAGCAGCTTGAGAGGGACTAGCCTCACAGATACGCAGTATTTT. Translated, it gives CASSLRGTSLTDTQYF. The variable domain in full, with residues beyond the CDR3 obtained from the reference TRBV5-1 and TRBJ2-3 genes, is KAGVTQTPRYLIKTRGQQVTLSCSPISGHRSVSWYQQTPGQGLQFLFEYFSETQRNKGNFPGRFSGRQFSNSRSEMNVSTLELGDSALYLCASSLRGTSLTDTQYFGPGTRLTVL.